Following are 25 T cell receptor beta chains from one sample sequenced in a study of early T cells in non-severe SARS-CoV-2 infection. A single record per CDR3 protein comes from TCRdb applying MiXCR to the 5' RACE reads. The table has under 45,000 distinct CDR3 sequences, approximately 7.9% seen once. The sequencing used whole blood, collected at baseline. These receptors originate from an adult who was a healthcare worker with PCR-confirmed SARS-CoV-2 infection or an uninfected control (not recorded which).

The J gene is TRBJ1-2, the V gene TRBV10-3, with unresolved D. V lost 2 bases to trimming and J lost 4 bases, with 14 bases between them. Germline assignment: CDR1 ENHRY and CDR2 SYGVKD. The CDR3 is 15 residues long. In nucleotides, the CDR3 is TGTGCCATCAGTGAGCAGGTCACCGCCTCCTATGGCTACACCTTC. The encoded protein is CAISEQVTASYGYTF.

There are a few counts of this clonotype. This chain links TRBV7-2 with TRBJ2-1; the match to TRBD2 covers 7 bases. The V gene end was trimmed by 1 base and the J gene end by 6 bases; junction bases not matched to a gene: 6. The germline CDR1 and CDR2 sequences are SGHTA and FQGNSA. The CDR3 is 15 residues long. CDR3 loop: CASSLVLTGGNEQFF. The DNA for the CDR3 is TGTGCCAGCAGCTTAGTATTGACGGGGGGCAATGAGCAGTTCTTC.

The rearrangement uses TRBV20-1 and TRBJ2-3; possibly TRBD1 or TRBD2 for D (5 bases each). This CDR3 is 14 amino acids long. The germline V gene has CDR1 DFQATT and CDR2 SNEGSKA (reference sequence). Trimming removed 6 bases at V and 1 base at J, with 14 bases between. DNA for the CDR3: TGCAGTGCCGAGGGGCTAGAACGCACAGATACGCAGTATTTT. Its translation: CSAEGLERTDTQYF.

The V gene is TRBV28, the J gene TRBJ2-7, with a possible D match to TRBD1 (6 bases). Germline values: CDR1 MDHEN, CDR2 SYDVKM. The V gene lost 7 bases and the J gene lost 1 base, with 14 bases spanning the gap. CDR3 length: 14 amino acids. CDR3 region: CASNGGRVSYEQYF. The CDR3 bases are TGTGCCAGCAATGGGGGCAGGGTATCCTACGAGCAGTACTTC.

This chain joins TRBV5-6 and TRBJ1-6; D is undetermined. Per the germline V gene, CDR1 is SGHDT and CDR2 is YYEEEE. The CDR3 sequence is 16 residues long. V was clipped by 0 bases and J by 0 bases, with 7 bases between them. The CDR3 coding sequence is TGTGCCAGCAGCTTGGATCGGGGCTCCTATAATTCACCCCTCCACTTT. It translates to CASSLDRGSYNSPLHF.

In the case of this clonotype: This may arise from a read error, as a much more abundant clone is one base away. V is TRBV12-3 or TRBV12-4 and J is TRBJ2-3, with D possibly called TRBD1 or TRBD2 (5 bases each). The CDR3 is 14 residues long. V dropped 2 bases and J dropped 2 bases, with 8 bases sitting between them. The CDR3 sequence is CASSLWGSTDTQYF. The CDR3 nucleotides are TGTGCCAGCAGTTTATGGGGGTCCACAGATACGCAGTATTTT.

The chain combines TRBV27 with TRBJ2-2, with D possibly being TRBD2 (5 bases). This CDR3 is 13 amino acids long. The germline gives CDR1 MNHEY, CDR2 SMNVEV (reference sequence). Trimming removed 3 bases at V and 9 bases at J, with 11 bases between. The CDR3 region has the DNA TGTGCCAGCAGTTTCCGAGGGCTCCGGGAGCTGTTTTTT. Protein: CASSFRGLRELFF.

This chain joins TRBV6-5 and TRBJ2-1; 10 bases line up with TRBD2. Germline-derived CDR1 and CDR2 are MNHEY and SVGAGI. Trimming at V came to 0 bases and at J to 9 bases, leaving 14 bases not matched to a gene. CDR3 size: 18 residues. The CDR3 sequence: CASSYSSRAGGWLGEQFF. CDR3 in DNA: TGTGCCAGCAGTTACTCGTCTCGAGCGGGGGGGTGGTTAGGTGAGCAGTTCTTC.

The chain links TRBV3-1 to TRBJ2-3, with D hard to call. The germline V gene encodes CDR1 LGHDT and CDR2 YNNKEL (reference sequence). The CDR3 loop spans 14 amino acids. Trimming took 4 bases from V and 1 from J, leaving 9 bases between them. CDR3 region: CASSRPGGTDTQYF. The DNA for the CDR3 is TGTGCCAGCAGCCGACCGGGCGGCACAGATACGCAGTATTTT.

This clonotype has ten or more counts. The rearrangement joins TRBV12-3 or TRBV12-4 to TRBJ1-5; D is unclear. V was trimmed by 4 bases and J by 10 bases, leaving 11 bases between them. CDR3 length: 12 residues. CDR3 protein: CASSSGLQPQHF. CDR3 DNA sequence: TGTGCCAGCAGTTCCGGGCTCCAACCCCAGCATTTT.

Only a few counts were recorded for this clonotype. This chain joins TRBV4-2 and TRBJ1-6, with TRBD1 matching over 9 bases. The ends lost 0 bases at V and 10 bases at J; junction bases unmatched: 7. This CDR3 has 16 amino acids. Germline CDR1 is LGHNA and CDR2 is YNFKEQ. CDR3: CASSQERLGQGSPLHF. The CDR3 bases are TGTGCCAGCAGCCAAGAGCGACTGGGACAGGGATCACCCCTCCACTTT.

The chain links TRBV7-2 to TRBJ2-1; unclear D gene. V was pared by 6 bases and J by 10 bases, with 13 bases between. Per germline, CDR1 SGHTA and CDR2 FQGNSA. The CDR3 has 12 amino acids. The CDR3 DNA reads TGTGCCAGCAGACCAACTGCCGCGGAGCAGTTCTTC. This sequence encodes CASRPTAAEQFF.

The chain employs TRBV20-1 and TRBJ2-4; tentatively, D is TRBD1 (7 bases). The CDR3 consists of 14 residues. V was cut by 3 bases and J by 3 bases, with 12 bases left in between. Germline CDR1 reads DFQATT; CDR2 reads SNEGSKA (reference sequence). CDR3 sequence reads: CSASPGGGKNIQYF. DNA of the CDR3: TGCAGTGCTAGTCCAGGGGGAGGCAAAAACATTCAGTACTTC.

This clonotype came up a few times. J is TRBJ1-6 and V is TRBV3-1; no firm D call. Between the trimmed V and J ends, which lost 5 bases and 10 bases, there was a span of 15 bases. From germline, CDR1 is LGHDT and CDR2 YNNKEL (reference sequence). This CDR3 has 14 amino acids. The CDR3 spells CASSDDTLGSPLHF. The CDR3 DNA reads TGTGCCAGCAGCGACGACACGTTAGGCTCACCCCTCCACTTT.

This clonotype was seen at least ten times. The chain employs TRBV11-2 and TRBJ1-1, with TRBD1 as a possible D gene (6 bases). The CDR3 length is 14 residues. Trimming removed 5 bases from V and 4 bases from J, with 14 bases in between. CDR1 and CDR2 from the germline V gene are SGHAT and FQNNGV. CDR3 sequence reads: CASSIPTGFTEAFF. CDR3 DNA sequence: TGTGCCAGCAGCATACCTACAGGGTTCACTGAAGCTTTCTTT.

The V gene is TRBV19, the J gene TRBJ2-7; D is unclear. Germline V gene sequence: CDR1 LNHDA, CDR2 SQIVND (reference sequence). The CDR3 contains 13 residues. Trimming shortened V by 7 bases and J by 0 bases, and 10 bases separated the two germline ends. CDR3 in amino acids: CASTPGYSYEQYF. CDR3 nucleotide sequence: TGTGCCAGTACTCCAGGTTACTCCTACGAGCAGTACTTC.

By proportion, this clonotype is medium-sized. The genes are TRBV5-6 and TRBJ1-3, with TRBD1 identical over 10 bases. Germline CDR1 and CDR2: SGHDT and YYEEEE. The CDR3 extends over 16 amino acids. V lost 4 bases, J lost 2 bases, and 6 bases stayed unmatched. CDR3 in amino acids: CASSPGTGETGNTIYF. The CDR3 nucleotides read TGTGCCAGCAGCCCAGGGACAGGGGAAACTGGAAACACCATATATTTT.

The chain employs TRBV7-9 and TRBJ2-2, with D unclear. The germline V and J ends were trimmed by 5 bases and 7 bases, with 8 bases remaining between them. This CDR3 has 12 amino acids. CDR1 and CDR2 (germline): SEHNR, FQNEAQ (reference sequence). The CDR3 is CASSKDRGELFF. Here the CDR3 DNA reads TGTGCCAGCAGCAAAGACCGCGGGGAGCTGTTTTTT.

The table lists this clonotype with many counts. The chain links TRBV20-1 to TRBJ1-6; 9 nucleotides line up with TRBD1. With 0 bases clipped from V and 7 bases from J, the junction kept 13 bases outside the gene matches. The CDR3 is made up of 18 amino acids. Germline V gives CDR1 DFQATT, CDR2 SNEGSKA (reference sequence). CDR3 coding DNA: TGCAGTGCTAGAGATTGGAGTACGGGACAGGGTGAGAATTCACCCCTCCACTTT. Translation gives CSARDWSTGQGENSPLHF.

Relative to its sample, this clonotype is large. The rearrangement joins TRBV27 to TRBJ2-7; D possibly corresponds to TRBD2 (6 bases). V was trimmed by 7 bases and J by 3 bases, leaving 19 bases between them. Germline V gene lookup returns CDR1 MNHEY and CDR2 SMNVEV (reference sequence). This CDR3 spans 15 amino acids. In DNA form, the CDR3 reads TGTGCCAGCACCAAATCTCCGGGACTCTACTACGAGCAGTACTTC. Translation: CASTKSPGLYYEQYF.

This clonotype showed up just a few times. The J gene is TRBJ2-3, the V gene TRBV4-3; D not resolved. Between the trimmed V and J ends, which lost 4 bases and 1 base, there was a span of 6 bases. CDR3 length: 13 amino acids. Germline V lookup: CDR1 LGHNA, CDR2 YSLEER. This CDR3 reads CASSRGGTDTQYF. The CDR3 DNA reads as TGCGCCAGCAGCCGAGGAGGCACAGATACGCAGTATTTT.

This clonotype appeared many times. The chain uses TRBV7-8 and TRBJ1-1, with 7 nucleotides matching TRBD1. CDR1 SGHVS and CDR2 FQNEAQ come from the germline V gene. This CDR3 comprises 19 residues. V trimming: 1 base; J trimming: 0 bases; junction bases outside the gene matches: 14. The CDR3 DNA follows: TGTGCCAGCAGCTTAGGAGGGACAGCCGGCAACCGCTTGAACACTGAAGCTTTCTTT. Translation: CASSLGGTAGNRLNTEAFF.

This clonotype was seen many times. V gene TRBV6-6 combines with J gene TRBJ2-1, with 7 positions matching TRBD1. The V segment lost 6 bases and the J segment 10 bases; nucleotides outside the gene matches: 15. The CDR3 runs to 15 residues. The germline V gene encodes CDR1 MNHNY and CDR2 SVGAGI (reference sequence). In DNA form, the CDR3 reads TGTGCCAGCAGGACCCGAACGGGACAGTCAGGCGAGCAGTTCTTC. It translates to CASRTRTGQSGEQFF.

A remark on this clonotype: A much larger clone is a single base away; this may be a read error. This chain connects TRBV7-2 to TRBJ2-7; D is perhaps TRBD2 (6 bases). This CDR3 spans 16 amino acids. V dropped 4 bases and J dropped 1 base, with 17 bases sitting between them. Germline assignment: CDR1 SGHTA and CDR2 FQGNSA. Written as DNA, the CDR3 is TGTGCCAGCAGCTCGGTTCAGACGCGGGGTTCCTACGAGCAGTACTTC. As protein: CASSSVQTRGSYEQYF.

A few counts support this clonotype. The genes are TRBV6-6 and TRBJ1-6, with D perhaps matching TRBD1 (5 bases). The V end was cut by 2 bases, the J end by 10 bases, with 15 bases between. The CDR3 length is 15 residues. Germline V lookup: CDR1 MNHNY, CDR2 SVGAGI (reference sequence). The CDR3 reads CASSYPSPGFSPLHF. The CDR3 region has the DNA TGTGCCAGCAGTTACCCTTCCCCAGGGTTCTCACCCCTCCACTTT.